Shown below are 32 T cell receptor beta chains from a single sample sequenced in a study of neurological immune-mediated disorders. TCRdb reprocessed the 5' RACE reads via MiXCR and lists one record per CDR3 protein. The sample shows about 55,000 distinct CDR3 sequences, under 4.5% of them seen only once. The sequenced sample was CD4+ T cells from blood. These receptor sequences come from a woman between 35 and 50 years old with multiple sclerosis.

Many counts were recorded for this clonotype. The chain couples TRBV10-3 to TRBJ1-6; D is uncertain. V lost 0 bases, J lost 10 bases, and 7 bases lay in between. CDR3 length equals 13 residues. The germline V gene has CDR1 ENHRY and CDR2 SYGVKD. The chain's CDR3 is CAISESIGSPLHF. CDR3 bases: TGTGCCATCAGTGAGTCGATAGGGTCACCCCTCCACTTT.

This clonotype was recorded many times. The chain links TRBV16 to TRBJ1-2; D gene unclear. The germline V gene encodes CDR1 KGHSY and CDR2 FQNENV. The germline V and J ends were trimmed by 5 bases and 7 bases, with 17 bases remaining between them. The CDR3 sequence is 14 residues long. This chain's CDR3 is CASSEGDLLGGYTF. The DNA of the CDR3 is TGTGCCAGCAGCGAAGGAGACTTACTGGGTGGCTACACCTTC.

This clonotype occurred many times. The chain recombines TRBV12-3 or TRBV12-4 with TRBJ2-7, with D perhaps matching TRBD1 (7 bases). This CDR3 is built from 12 residues. V was shortened by 8 bases and J by 5 bases, with 13 bases between the two germline ends. The CDR3 DNA is TGTGCCAGCCTGGCCAGGGGGGACGAGCAGTACTTC. This sequence encodes CASLARGDEQYF.

This clonotype was observed at least ten times. The rearrangement uses TRBV11-2 and TRBJ1-3; D ambiguous. Trimming cost V 0 bases and J 0 bases, with 12 bases left between them. Germline V lookup: CDR1 SGHAT, CDR2 FQNNGV. There are 17 residues in the CDR3. The CDR3 spells CASSLDAHGSSGNTIYF. CDR3 DNA sequence: TGTGCCAGCAGCTTAGATGCACACGGGAGCTCTGGAAACACCATATATTTT. Full variable domain (rest looked up from reference TRBV11-2 and TRBJ1-3): EAGVAQSPRYKIIEKRQSVAFWCNPISGHATLYWYQQILGQGPKLLIQFQNNGVVDDSQLPKDRFSAERLKGVDSTLKIQPAKLEDSAVYLCASSLDAHGSSGNTIYFGEGSWLTVV.

This clonotype appeared many times. The chain links TRBV7-8 to TRBJ1-6, with 7 bases aligning to TRBD1. The CDR3 sequence is 15 residues long. After removal of 5 bases from V and 6 bases from J, the junction contained 7 bases not matched to a gene. Germline V gene sequence: CDR1 SGHVS, CDR2 FQNEAQ. In DNA, the CDR3 is TGTGCCAGCAGCCCCCGGGACAGCCGTAATTCACCCCTCCACTTT. The encoded protein is CASSPRDSRNSPLHF.

This clonotype has at least ten counts. The gene calls are TRBV5-6 and TRBJ2-5; D unclear. V lost 2 bases, J lost 5 bases, and 7 bases lay in between. Germline CDR1 is SGHDT and CDR2 is YYEEEE. The CDR3 spans 12 residues. The CDR3 is CASSFGAETQYF. CDR3 coding DNA: TGTGCCAGCAGCTTTGGCGCGGAGACCCAGTACTTC.

This clonotype was detected many times. This sequence joins TRBV5-6 and TRBJ2-3; D gene ambiguous. CDR3 length: 13 amino acids. In germline, CDR1 is SGHDT, CDR2 YYEEEE. Trimming pared 3 bases from V and 0 bases from J, leaving 5 bases between. The CDR3 spells CASSSFSTDTQYF. The CDR3 DNA is TGTGCCAGCAGCTCATTCAGCACAGATACGCAGTATTTT.

This clonotype was seen ten or more times. The chain employs TRBV5-1 and TRBJ1-2; 9 bases line up with TRBD1. This CDR3 region has 15 residues. Germline CDR1 reads SGHRS; CDR2 reads YFSETQ. Trimming at V came to 7 bases and at J to 1 base, leaving 8 bases not matched to a gene. The CDR3 spells CASRSGTGINYGYTF. CDR3 coding DNA: TGCGCCAGCCGCTCAGGGACAGGGATTAACTATGGCTACACCTTC.

This clonotype was seen repeatedly, ten times or more. The chain carries TRBV5-1 and TRBJ1-2, with no clear D. With 2 bases removed from V and 0 bases from J, the gap between germline ends came to 5 bases. The CDR3 runs to 13 residues. In germline, CDR1 is SGHRS, CDR2 YFSETQ. For the CDR3, the DNA is TGCGCCAGCAGCTTTGAATCTAACTATGGCTACACCTTC. This encodes CASSFESNYGYTF. Looking up the rest from reference TRBV5-1 and TRBJ1-2 gives the full variable domain: KAGVTQTPRYLIKTRGQQVTLSCSPISGHRSVSWYQQTPGQGLQFLFEYFSETQRNKGNFPGRFSGRQFSNSRSEMNVSTLELGDSALYLCASSFESNYGYTFGSGTRLTVV.

This clonotype appeared many times. The CDR3 region has the DNA TGTGCCAGCAGCTTAGCGGTCTCCAGTAGCTACGAGCAGTACTTC. Residues: CASSLAVSSSYEQYF. The chain uses TRBV7-8 and TRBJ2-7, with unresolved D. V was shortened by 0 bases and J by 3 bases, with 12 bases between the two germline ends. Germline-derived CDR1 and CDR2 are SGHVS and FQNEAQ. The CDR3 runs 15 residues.

This clonotype came up many times. This sequence joins TRBV6-5 and TRBJ2-1; 9 bases line up with TRBD1. This CDR3 has 14 residues. Germline V gene lookup returns CDR1 MNHEY and CDR2 SVGAGI. J lost 7 bases, V lost 7 bases, and 8 bases had no gene match. Here the CDR3 DNA reads TGTGCCAGCAAGACAGGGGGTTTTATTAATGAGCAGTTCTTC. Translation gives CASKTGGFINEQFF.

This clonotype has ten or more counts. This chain joins TRBV29-1 and TRBJ1-6, with 9 bases aligning to TRBD1. The CDR3 is 13 amino acids. Germline values: CDR1 SQVTM, CDR2 ANQGSEA. V was pared by 6 bases and J by 8 bases, with 5 bases of the junction left unmatched. In nucleotides, the CDR3 is TGCAGCGTACGGACAGGGGTCGATTCACCCCTCCACTTT. Its translation: CSVRTGVDSPLHF. Looking up the rest from reference TRBV29-1 and TRBJ1-6 gives the full variable domain: SAVISQKPSRDICQRGTSLTIQCQVDSQVTMMFWYRQQPGQSLTLIATANQGSEATYESGFVIDKFPISRPNLTFSTLTVSNMSPEDSSIYLCSVRTGVDSPLHFGNGTRLTVT.

This clonotype was counted ten times or more. The genes are TRBV6-5 and TRBJ1-1, with unresolved D. The CDR3 length is 13 residues. V was cut by 4 bases and J by 1 base, with 7 bases left in between. From germline, CDR1 is MNHEY and CDR2 SVGAGI. CDR3 amino acids: CASSSYSNTEAFF. CDR3 sequence (DNA): TGTGCCAGCAGTTCATACTCGAACACTGAAGCTTTCTTT.

This clonotype showed up many times. This chain links TRBV5-1 with TRBJ1-6, with TRBD1 identical over 7 bases. The J segment lost 6 bases and the V segment lost 4 bases, leaving 4 bases of the junction unmatched. The CDR3 extends over 14 amino acids. Germline V gene data show CDR1 as SGHRS and CDR2 as YFSETQ. In DNA, the CDR3 is TGCGCCAGCAGCGGTGCAGGGGGTAATTCACCCCTCCACTTT. This translates into CASSGAGGNSPLHF.

As regards this clonotype: A read error is possible here, since a much larger clone lies one base away. The rearrangement uses TRBV5-6 and TRBJ1-2, with D hard to call. Looked up from germline, CDR1 is SGHDT and CDR2 is YYEEEE. The CDR3 is 13 amino acids. For the CDR3, the DNA is TGTGCCAACAGCTTGGGAAGAACTTATGGCTACACCTTC. Translated: CANSLGRTYGYTF.

Many counts were recorded for this clonotype. The rearrangement links TRBV6-5 to TRBJ1-2; no reliable D call. The CDR3 is 10 residues long. The germline V gene has CDR1 MNHEY and CDR2 SVGAGI. The V and J ends lost 7 bases and 7 bases respectively, with 7 bases between them. The CDR3 loop reads CASTWGGYTF. CDR3 bases: TGTGCCAGCACCTGGGGTGGCTACACCTTC.

This clonotype occurred many times. This chain joins TRBV7-2 and TRBJ2-5, with D uncertain. Between the trimmed V and J ends, which lost 7 bases and 5 bases, there was a span of 17 bases. The CDR3 has 14 amino acids. Germline values: CDR1 SGHTA, CDR2 FQGNSA. As DNA, the CDR3 is TGTGCCAGCACCCCTGAGTGGGTTTCGGAGACCCAGTACTTC. It codes for CASTPEWVSETQYF.

This clonotype was counted many times. Here the CDR3 reads CAISDVRGTGDDEQYF. Here the CDR3 DNA reads TGTGCCATCAGTGACGTTAGAGGGACAGGCGATGACGAGCAGTACTTC. The chain recombines TRBV10-3 with TRBJ2-7, with TRBD1 identical over 8 bases. Germline V gene lookup returns CDR1 ENHRY and CDR2 SYGVKD. This CDR3 spans 16 amino acids. Germline trimming cut 3 bases from V and 5 bases from J; bases unmatched to any gene: 12.

This clonotype occurred many times. V usage is TRBV5-1 and J usage is TRBJ2-2; no reliable D call. The germline gives CDR1 SGHRS, CDR2 YFSETQ. The CDR3 extends over 15 amino acids. The ends were cut back, 5 bases at V and 2 bases at J, with 13 bases in the middle. CDR3 nucleotides: TGCGCCAGCAGACCCACGAGCCTTAACACCGGGGAGCTGTTTTTT. Translation gives CASRPTSLNTGELFF.

This clonotype was observed at least ten times. One end of the junction does not line up with germline, which may come from a read error. The chain employs TRBV11-2 and TRBJ1-1; no firm D call. This CDR3 region has 17 residues. CDR1 SGHAT and CDR2 FQNNGV come from the germline V gene. CDR3 in DNA: TGTGCCAGCACCTTACACATACCTCGGGCGTCGAACACTGAAGCTTTCTTT. Translating gives CASTLHIPRASNTEAFF.

This clonotype was recorded at least ten times. This chain connects TRBV20-1 to TRBJ1-3; D gene uncertain. This CDR3 has 15 residues. The germline V gene has CDR1 DFQATT and CDR2 SNEGSKA (reference sequence). Trimming removed 0 bases at V and 2 bases at J, with 11 bases between. CDR3 coding DNA: TGCAGTGCTAGAGATCTAGGGTTCACTGGAAACACCATATATTTT. This gives the protein CSARDLGFTGNTIYF.

This clonotype has ten or more counts. The CDR3 coding sequence is TGCAGTCCCCGCACTTCTAGCGGGGGCGTGTACAATGAGCAGTTCTTC. As protein: CSPRTSSGGVYNEQFF. The V call is TRBV20-1, the J call TRBJ2-1; 10 bases align to TRBD2. Germline assignment: CDR1 DFQATT and CDR2 SNEGSKA (reference sequence). This CDR3 has 16 residues. The junction had 14 bases not matched to a gene; V was cut back by 8 bases and J by 4 bases.

This clonotype was picked up many times. V gene TRBV6-5 combines with J gene TRBJ1-2, with 10 bases matching TRBD1. Germline trimming cut 5 bases from V and 9 bases from J; bases unmatched to any gene: 6. The CDR3 covers 13 residues. In germline, CDR1 is MNHEY, CDR2 SVGAGI. The CDR3 nucleotides read TGTGCCAGCAGTCAGGGACAGGGGCTGCGCTACACCTTC. This codes for CASSQGQGLRYTF.

This clonotype was counted at least ten times. The chain uses TRBV19 and TRBJ1-2, with TRBD1 matching over 9 bases. V shed 5 bases and J 6 bases; nucleotides not matched to a gene: 4. The germline CDR1 and CDR2 sequences are LNHDA and SQIVND (reference sequence). This CDR3 is 13 amino acids long. The DNA of the CDR3 is TGTGCCAGTAGTCCGAGGACAGGGGATGGCTACACCTTC. It encodes CASSPRTGDGYTF.

This clonotype was recorded at least ten times. This sequence joins TRBV11-2 and TRBJ1-5; D remains ambiguous. This CDR3 comprises 15 residues. Germline V lookup: CDR1 SGHAT, CDR2 FQNNGV. Trimming stripped 5 bases from V and 0 bases from J, with 11 bases between. CDR3 sequence reads: CASSPRPGSNQPQHF. In DNA, the CDR3 is TGTGCCAGCAGCCCACGTCCGGGTAGCAATCAGCCCCAGCATTTT. Based on the CDR3 plus reference TRBV11-2 and TRBJ1-5, the full variable domain is EAGVAQSPRYKIIEKRQSVAFWCNPISGHATLYWYQQILGQGPKLLIQFQNNGVVDDSQLPKDRFSAERLKGVDSTLKIQPAKLEDSAVYLCASSPRPGSNQPQHFGDGTRLSIL.

This clonotype was counted at least ten times. This chain links TRBV14 with TRBJ2-7, with D possibly being TRBD1 or TRBD2 (5 bases each). Germline assignment: CDR1 SGHDN and CDR2 FVKESK. Trimming left V 6 bases short and J 3 bases short, with 18 bases between. This CDR3 is 15 amino acids long. CDR3 DNA: TGTGCCAGCAGTCTAACCGGGACCTTCCACTACGAGCAGTACTTC. It specifies CASSLTGTFHYEQYF.

Ten or more counts support this clonotype. V is TRBV5-1 and J is TRBJ2-3; maybe TRBD2 (5 bases). V dropped 4 bases and J dropped 2 bases, with 17 bases sitting between them. Germline CDR1 reads SGHRS; CDR2 reads YFSETQ. The CDR3 consists of 16 residues. The CDR3 nucleotides read TGCGCCAGCAGCCCAACTAGTGCCCTAAACACAGATACGCAGTATTTT. Its translation is CASSPTSALNTDTQYF.

This clonotype was seen at least ten times. The chain combines TRBV5-6 with TRBJ2-4; tentatively, D is TRBD1 (5 bases). The V end lost 1 base, the J end lost 10 bases, and 9 bases lay between the germline ends. The germline V gene encodes CDR1 SGHDT and CDR2 YYEEEE. The CDR3 runs 12 residues. The CDR3 loop reads CASSLFKGIQYF. The CDR3 DNA sequence: TGTGCCAGCAGCTTGTTTAAGGGGATTCAGTACTTC.

This clonotype was counted many times. The chain combines TRBV7-8 with TRBJ1-3; no definite D call. The CDR3 is 13 residues long. V shed 3 bases and J shed 9 bases, with 12 bases lying between them. Germline V lookup: CDR1 SGHVS, CDR2 FQNEAQ. CDR3 nucleotides: TGTGCCAGCAGCTTGGAGGCTGCCAGCACCATATATTTT. This sequence encodes CASSLEAASTIYF.

The V gene is TRBV5-1, the J gene TRBJ1-6; the D is unclear. The V end was cut by 3 bases, the J end by 0 bases, with 13 bases between. This CDR3 is 17 amino acids long. The germline CDR1 and CDR2 sequences are SGHRS and YFSETQ. CDR3 bases: TGCGCCAGCAGCTCCGGGCCTGAGCGCTCCTATAATTCACCCCTCCACTTT. Its protein is CASSSGPERSYNSPLHF.

This clonotype was seen many times. The V call is TRBV7-2, the J call TRBJ1-3; weak D call: TRBD1 (5 bases). Between the trimmed V and J ends, which lost 4 bases and 1 base, there was a span of 5 bases. This CDR3 has 13 residues. Germline-derived CDR1 and CDR2 are SGHTA and FQGNSA. The CDR3, as DNA: TGTGCCAGCAGCTACAGGTCTGGAAACACCATATATTTT. Translating gives CASSYRSGNTIYF.

This clonotype was recorded at least ten times. CDR3 protein: CASTKQGIDTQYF. The CDR3 DNA sequence: TGTGCCAGCACCAAACAGGGTATAGATACGCAGTATTTT. The chain employs TRBV2 and TRBJ2-3; D is possibly TRBD1 (6 bases). CDR1 is SNHLY, CDR2 FYNNEI, per germline. V lost 7 bases, J lost 5 bases, and 13 bases lay in between. CDR3 size: 13 residues. The full variable domain, completed using reference TRBV2 and TRBJ2-3, is EPEVTQTPSHQVTQMGQEVILRCVPISNHLYFYWYRQILGQKVEFLVSFYNNEISEKSEIFDDQFSVERPDGSNFTLKIRSTKLEDSAMYFCASTKQGIDTQYFGPGTRLTVL.